This TCR beta chain was recorded in a study of early T cells in non-severe SARS-CoV-2 infection. Study context: Sequencing was performed on bulk RNA from unsorted whole blood, leaving chains unpaired.

The CDR3 is 17 amino acids. Trimming took 5 bases from V and 7 from J; bases not matched to a gene: 16. Germline values: CDR1 SGHTA, CDR2 FQGNSA. Study-wide results and caveats: Anti-spike CD8 specificities were favored by VDJdb matching, whose results missed private and CD4 specificities.

Molecules of cDNA were individually given unique molecular identifiers that were attached to them. Each CDR3 protein is one row after TCRdb ran MiXCR on the 5' RACE reads. Of 27,000 or so distinct CDR3 sequences detected, 4% to 5.5% appear once; the ten largest clones hold approximately 10%. In this sample, this clonotype turned up many times. Its matching antigen is unknown. Source material: whole blood. The origin of this receptor is an adult who was a healthcare worker with PCR-confirmed SARS-CoV-2 infection or an uninfected control (not recorded which). The chain links TRBV7-2 to TRBJ2-4, with 8 nucleotides matching TRBD1. The CDR3 DNA follows: TGTGCCAGCAGCCCGCCCCGGGGACAGGAATTGAGGAACATTCAGTACTTC. It yields the protein CASSPPRGQELRNIQYF. The variable domain in full, with the rest retrieved from reference TRBV7-2 and TRBJ2-4, is GAGVSQSPSNKVTEKGKDVELRCDPISGHTALYWYRQSLGQGLEFLIYFQGNSAPDKSGLPSDRFSAERTGGSVSTLTIQRTQQEDSAVYLCASSPPRGQELRNIQYFGAGTRLSVL.